A selection of T cell receptor beta chains follows, all from one sample in a study of blood T cell repertoires in COVID-19. The data were produced by immunoSEQ multiplex PCR, yet TCRdb's version contains in-frame clones alone and is incomplete. The sample has a few hundred thousand clones, roughly 85% seen once. The sequencing sample was made of PBMCs or T cells enriched from blood (not recorded which). These receptors were collected from a woman between 40 and 50 years old with acute COVID-19. The CDR3 runs from the conserved cysteine through the conserved F or W. A D gene is named only where the DNA matches it firmly. Clone size is given for some rows only: seen once, a few or many times, or a class if the clone is expanded.

d_call,v_call,j_call,clone_size,cdr3_nt,cdr3_aa
NA,TRBV28,TRBJ2-7,NA,TGTGCCAGCAGTTTGGGGCAGGGAAACGAGCAGTACTTC,CASSLGQGNEQYF
TRBD2,TRBV18,TRBJ2-5,NA,TGTGCCAGCGATACAGCGGGGGCCGGTGGGACCCAGTACTTC,CASDTAGAGGTQYF
NA,TRBV6-6,TRBJ1-3,NA,TGTGCCAGCAGTCTCGAGGCGAGGGGGTTTGGAAACACCATATATTTT,CASSLEARGFGNTIYF
NA,TRBV18,TRBJ2-5,NA,TGTGCCAGCTCACCAACGACAAACCAAGAGACCCAGTACTTC,CASSPTTNQETQYF
TRBD2,TRBV7-6,TRBJ2-1,NA,TGTGCCAGCAGCTTAGCCGGGACTAGCGGGACATATGAGCAGTTCTTC,CASSLAGTSGTYEQFF
NA,TRBV18,TRBJ1-1,NA,TGTGCCAGCTCACCATTGGAGCAAGACAGTGAAGCTTTCTTT,CASSPLEQDSEAFF
NA,TRBV6-1,TRBJ2-7,NA,TGTGCCAGCAGTGAAGTGGGGGGGCAGTACTTC,CASSEVGGQYF
TRBD2,TRBV6-5,TRBJ2-2,NA,TGTGCCAGCAGTTACGGGGGACTAGCGGGCACCGGGGAGCTGTTTTTT,CASSYGGLAGTGELFF
TRBD1,TRBV24-1,TRBJ1-2,NA,TGTGCCACCAGCCTTTCCCGACAGGGAGTGTCCTATGGCTACACCTTC,CATSLSRQGVSYGYTF
NA,TRBV7-3,TRBJ1-1,NA,TGTGCCAGCAGCCCCCTCCCAGGGCCGAACACTGAAGCTTTCTTT,CASSPLPGPNTEAFF
TRBD1,TRBV4-3,TRBJ2-3,NA,TGCGCCAGCAGCCTCAGGACAGGGCGCACAGATACGCAGTATTTT,CASSLRTGRTDTQYF
NA,TRBV9,TRBJ2-3,NA,TGTGCCAGCGGACCGAGACAGCGCACAGATACGCAGTATTTT,CASGPRQRTDTQYF
NA,TRBV3-1/TRBV3-2,TRBJ1-1,NA,TGTGCCAGCAGCCCTAACCAGAACACTGAAGCTTTCTTT,CASSPNQNTEAFF
NA,TRBV5-4,TRBJ2-2,once,TGTGCCAGCACCTCCCCGTTAATAGGGGGTCTCACCGGGGAGCTGTTTTTT,CASTSPLIGGLTGELFF
TRBD2,TRBV6-5,TRBJ2-7,NA,TGTGCCAGCAGATTAGCGGGTGCGGGTTGGCAGTACTTC,CASRLAGAGWQYF
NA,TRBV6-5,TRBJ1-5,NA,TGTGCCAGCAGCCCAGACAGGCAATCCAATCAGCCCCAGCATTTT,CASSPDRQSNQPQHF
NA,TRBV6-5,TRBJ1-3,NA,TGTGCCAGCAGTTACTCGAGTGACGGGGGTGGAAACACCATATATTTT,CASSYSSDGGGNTIYF
NA,TRBV18,TRBJ1-1,NA,TGTGCCAGCTCATTGGGGGGGAACACTGAAGCTTTCTTT,CASSLGGNTEAFF
NA,TRBV19,TRBJ2-5,NA,TGTGCCAGTAGTATAGGACAGCAAGAGACCCAGTACTTC,CASSIGQQETQYF
TRBD1,TRBV23-1,TRBJ1-2,NA,TGCGCCAGCAGGTACCCGGGGACAGACACCTTC,CASRYPGTDTF
TRBD2,TRBV6-2/TRBV6-3,TRBJ2-6,once,TGTGCCAGCAGCAACGGGGGGGTAGGGGCCAACGTCCTGACTTTC,CASSNGGVGANVLTF
NA,TRBV6-5,TRBJ1-1,NA,TGTGCCAGCAGTCGAGGGGGAACCACTGAAGCTTTCTTT,CASSRGGTTEAFF
TRBD1,TRBV6-5,TRBJ1-2,NA,TGTGCCAGCAGTTACTCGCGACAGGGCGCTAATGGCTACACCTTC,CASSYSRQGANGYTF
TRBD1,TRBV11-1,TRBJ1-2,NA,TGTGCCAGCAGCTTCGGACAGGGGGATGGCTACACCTTC,CASSFGQGDGYTF
NA,TRBV21-1,TRBJ2-1,NA,TGTGCCAGCAGCAAAGTTAAACGGGACAGAGACAATGAGCAGTTCTTC,CASSKVKRDRDNEQFF
NA,TRBV5-4,TRBJ1-1,NA,TGTGCCAGCAGCCCGGGATCCCCGATTCGGGGTGAAGCTTTCTTT,CASSPGSPIRGEAFF
NA,TRBV7-6,TRBJ1-1,NA,TGTGCCAGCAGCTTAGGTACTTACACTGAAGCTTTCTTT,CASSLGTYTEAFF
NA,TRBV2,TRBJ1-2,NA,TGTGCCAGCAGTGAAGATCAGGGGCGCAGCTATGGCTACACCTTC,CASSEDQGRSYGYTF
TRBD1,TRBV18,TRBJ1-1,NA,TGTGCCAGCTCACCTCCCGGGACAGGGGTCGCTTTCTTT,CASSPPGTGVAFF